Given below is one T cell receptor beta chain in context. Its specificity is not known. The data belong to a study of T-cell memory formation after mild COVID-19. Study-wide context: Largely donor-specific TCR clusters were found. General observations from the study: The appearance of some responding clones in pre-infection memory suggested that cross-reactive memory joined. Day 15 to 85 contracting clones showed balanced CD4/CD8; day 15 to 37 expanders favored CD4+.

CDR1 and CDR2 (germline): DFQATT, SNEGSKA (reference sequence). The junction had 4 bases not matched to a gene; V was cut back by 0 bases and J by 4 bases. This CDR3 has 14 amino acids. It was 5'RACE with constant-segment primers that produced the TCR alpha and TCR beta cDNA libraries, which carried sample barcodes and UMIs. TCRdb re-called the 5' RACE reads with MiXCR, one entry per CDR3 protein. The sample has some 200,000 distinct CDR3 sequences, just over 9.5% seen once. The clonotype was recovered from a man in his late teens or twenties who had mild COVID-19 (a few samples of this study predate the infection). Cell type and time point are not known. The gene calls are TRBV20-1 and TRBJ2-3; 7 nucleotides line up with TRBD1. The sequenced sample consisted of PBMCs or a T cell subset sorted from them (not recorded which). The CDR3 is CSARDRTGADTQYF. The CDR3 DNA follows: TGCAGTGCTAGAGACCGGACAGGCGCAGATACGCAGTATTTT.